The subject of this entry is one T cell receptor beta chain. Its antigen remains unknown. Researchers used 3500 ng of total RNA for each TCR library. TCRdb re-called the 5' RACE reads and gives one entry per CDR3 protein, without DNA. The table lists some 440,000 distinct CDR3 sequences. The sample belongs to a study of monozygotic twins with inflammatory bowel disease. This CDR3 has 15 residues. The germline CDR1 and CDR2 sequences are KGHSH and LQKENI. The study's findings and limits: Varying immunosuppressive regimens may have increased patient repertoire variability. Fewer clonotypes were shared with others by IBD patients than by healthy twins, especially with disease activity.

Sequenced sample: blood. The chain carries TRBV18 and TRBJ1-5. The sequence was obtained from a human donor with ulcerative colitis or Crohn's disease, or a healthy co-twin of an affected twin (not recorded which). The CDR3 protein is CASSPQVVTNQPQHF.